A selection of T cell receptor beta chains follows, all from one sample in a study of blood T cell repertoires in COVID-19. Repertoires were generated with immunoSEQ multiplex PCR, while TCRdb's copy carries only in-frame clones and drops some. The sample has more than 250,000 clones, approximately 82% seen once. Sequences were obtained from peripheral blood. These receptor sequences come from a woman aged 50 to 60 with acute or convalescent COVID-19. CDR3s include the opening cysteine and the closing phenylalanine or tryptophan. The D gene is left open where the match is weak. Expanded clones get a size class; other rows say once, few or many, or leave the size out.

>.|TRBJ2-1|TRBV7-2|TRBD2
TGTGCCAGCAGCGCCCCCGTCCGGGGGGTATACAGTGAGCAGTTCTTC
CASSAPVRGVYSEQFF
>once|TRBJ1-3|TRBV7-9|.
TGTGCCAGCAGCCTCGGGACACTCTCTGGAAACACCATATATTTT
CASSLGTLSGNTIYF
>.|TRBJ2-1|TRBV7-3|TRBD2
TGTGCCAGCAGCGCGACTAGCGGGGGCTACAATGAGCAGTTCTTC
CASSATSGGYNEQFF
>.|TRBJ1-1|TRBV4-3|.
TGCGCCAGCACTAGGGAGATGAACACTGAAGCTTTCTTT
CASTREMNTEAFF
>few|TRBJ1-1|TRBV5-1|.
TGCGCCAGCAGCTTGGCCGAAGGAGGTCCGGGCACTGAAGCTTTCTTT
CASSLAEGGPGTEAFF
>.|TRBJ2-7|TRBV23-1|.
TGCGCCAGCAGTCCCCACTACAGGGACGAGCAGTACTTC
CASSPHYRDEQYF
>.|TRBJ2-5|TRBV28|TRBD2
TGTGCCAGCAGGTCTCCTGGACTAGCGGGGGCCGAGGAGACCCAGTACTTC
CASRSPGLAGAEETQYF
>.|TRBJ2-3|TRBV6-1|.
TGTGCCAGCAGTGAAGCGGGCAGCACAGATACGCAGTATTTT
CASSEAGSTDTQYF
>.|TRBJ1-2|TRBV18|TRBD1
TGTGCCAGCTCACCCCGGACAGGGACTAACTATGGCTACACCTTC
CASSPRTGTNYGYTF
>once|TRBJ1-4|TRBV5-1|.
TGCGCCAGCAGCTTGGCGGGGGGGAATGAAAAACTGTTTTTT
CASSLAGGNEKLFF
>.|TRBJ2-1|TRBV20-1|.
TGCAGTGCCAGTTCCGTCGGGAAGGCTATTAGAGAGCAGTTCTTC
CSASSVGKAIREQFF
>.|TRBJ2-7|TRBV29-1|TRBD2
TGCAGCGTGGCGACTAGCGGGAGGGGTAGGGAGCAGTACTTC
CSVATSGRGREQYF
>once|TRBJ2-1|TRBV4-3|.
TGCGCCAGCAGCCAAGCCCGGACGGCGGGCTACAATGAGCAGTTCTTC
CASSQARTAGYNEQFF
>.|TRBJ1-1|TRBV18|TRBD1
TGTGCCAGCTCACCACCCAGGACAGGGGCGACTGAAGCTTTCTTT
CASSPPRTGATEAFF
>once|TRBJ2-5|TRBV7-2|TRBD2
TGTGCCAGCAGCCTTCGGCCGGGACTAGCGGGGGAGACCCAGTACTTC
CASSLRPGLAGETQYF
>.|TRBJ2-3|TRBV7-9|.
TGTGCCAGCAGTATAAGCGGGAGCACAGATACGCAGTATTTT
CASSISGSTDTQYF
>.|TRBJ1-2|TRBV12-3/TRBV12-4|.
TGTGCCAGCAGGCCCACAGGGAGCTATGGCTACACCTTC
CASRPTGSYGYTF
>.|TRBJ1-2|TRBV30|.
TGTGCCTGGGGGCGGGGGGAATATGGCTACACCTTC
CAWGRGEYGYTF
>.|TRBJ1-3|TRBV6-4|.
TGTGCCAGCAGTGTCTGGGGGCTCTCTGGAAACACCATATATTTT
CASSVWGLSGNTIYF
>.|TRBJ2-7|TRBV7-2|TRBD1
TGTGCCAGCAGCTCAGACAGGGGGCCAGCCTACGAGCAGTACTTC
CASSSDRGPAYEQYF
>.|TRBJ2-7|TRBV19|TRBD2
TGTGCCAGTAGTATCCCTAGCGGGACCTCCTACGAGCAGTACTTC
CASSIPSGTSYEQYF
>few|TRBJ1-2|TRBV5-6|.
TGTGCCAGCAGCATCCAACTGGGGCCTGGGGACTATGGCTACACCTTC
CASSIQLGPGDYGYTF
>.|TRBJ1-2|TRBV11-2|.
TGTGCCAGCAGCACGGACAGTAGTGGCTACACCTTC
CASSTDSSGYTF
>.|TRBJ2-7|TRBV2|.
TGTGCCAGCAGCGGCGGTACCTACGAGCAGTACTTC
CASSGGTYEQYF
>.|TRBJ1-5|TRBV7-2|TRBD1
TGTGCCAGCAGCTACGGGACAGGGGGCAATCAGCCCCAGCATTTT
CASSYGTGGNQPQHF
>few|TRBJ2-2|TRBV2|TRBD2
TGTGCCAGCAGTGGACTAGCGGGAGTCCCCGGGGAGCTGTTTTTT
CASSGLAGVPGELFF
>many|TRBJ1-2|TRBV7-2|TRBD1
TGTGCCAGCAGCTTAAAACAGGGGGTTGGCTACACCTTC
CASSLKQGVGYTF
>.|TRBJ2-5|TRBV5-1|TRBD1
TGCGCCAGCAGCTTCGGACAGAGAGGGGGCTGGCTCCAAGAGACCCAGTACTTC
CASSFGQRGGWLQETQYF
>.|TRBJ2-3|TRBV2|TRBD2
TGTGCCAGCAGTGAGGGGCTAGCGGGGGGGCCAGATACGCAGTATTTT
CASSEGLAGGPDTQYF
>.|TRBJ2-1|TRBV7-9|TRBD2
TGTGCCAGCAGCCCCCCTAGCGGGAGGGCCTACAATGAGCAGTTCTTC
CASSPPSGRAYNEQFF
>.|TRBJ1-1|TRBV5-1|.
TGCGCCAGCAGCTTGGCCCGGGGTGGGGACACTGAAGCTTTCTTT
CASSLARGGDTEAFF
>.|TRBJ2-1|TRBV7-2|TRBD2
TGTGCCAGCAGTTCTGTGGGCACGGGAGGCTACAATGAGCAGTTCTTC
CASSSVGTGGYNEQFF
>.|TRBJ2-7|TRBV7-9|.
TGTGCCAGCAGCCCGCCGACTGGGGAGCAGTACTTC
CASSPPTGEQYF
>.|TRBJ1-3|TRBV6-5|.
TGTGCCAGCAGCGCCTCGGGGAGCTCTGGAAACACCATATATTTT
CASSASGSSGNTIYF
>.|TRBJ1-2|TRBV19|TRBD1
TGTGCCAGTAGTATCCCCGGGACAGGGGCTTACTACACCTTC
CASSIPGTGAYYTF
>.|TRBJ2-3|TRBV30|TRBD1
TGTGCCTCAGACAGGGTCACAGATACGCAGTATTTT
CASDRVTDTQYF
>few|TRBJ2-1|TRBV9|TRBD1
TGTGCCAGCAGCGGATTGACAGGGAGAGGGCATGAGCAGTTCTTC
CASSGLTGRGHEQFF
>.|TRBJ2-7|TRBV5-4|TRBD2
TGTGCCAGCAGCTTTGGGGGGGATTCCTACGAGCAGTACTTC
CASSFGGDSYEQYF
>.|TRBJ1-1|TRBV30|.
TGTGCCAGGGGAGAGGGACTCAATCGGAACACTGAAGCTTTCTTT
CARGEGLNRNTEAFF
>.|TRBJ2-1|TRBV4-2|.
TGTGCCAGCAGCACAGGGCTCCGCGATGAGCAGTTCTTC
CASSTGLRDEQFF
>.|TRBJ1-1|TRBV9|.
TGTGCCAGCAGCGTACAGTCGAACACTGAAGCTTTCTTT
CASSVQSNTEAFF
>.|TRBJ2-1|TRBV2|TRBD1
TGTGCCAGCAGTGGGACAGGGGGGTACAATGAGCAGTTCTTC
CASSGTGGYNEQFF
>.|TRBJ2-3|TRBV30|TRBD2
TGTGCCTGGAGCGCCAAGGGACTAGCGGGAGGGGGGGATACGCAGTATTTT
CAWSAKGLAGGGDTQYF
>once|TRBJ2-5|TRBV30|TRBD2
TGTGCCTGGAGTGAGGTAGCGGGAGGGCCCCAGTACTTC
CAWSEVAGGPQYF
>.|TRBJ1-4|TRBV28|TRBD1
TGTGCCAGCAGTTCCGGGACAGGGAGCGAAAAACTGTTTTTT
CASSSGTGSEKLFF
>.|TRBJ1-5|TRBV19|TRBD1
TGTGCCAGTAGTATTGGGGACAGGGGGCTAGGCAATCAGCCCCAGCATTTT
CASSIGDRGLGNQPQHF
>once|TRBJ1-1|TRBV3-1/TRBV3-2|.
TGTGCCAGCCTAGGGCAGGGTGTGACTGAAGCTTTCTTT
CASLGQGVTEAFF
>.|TRBJ1-2|TRBV4-1|TRBD1
TGCGCCAGCAGCCAGCGCACGGGACAGGGCTATGGCTACACCTTC
CASSQRTGQGYGYTF
>.|TRBJ1-2|TRBV5-4|.
TGTGCCAGCAGCTCCCCCGGGATCTATGGCTACACCTTC
CASSSPGIYGYTF